The clone carrying this TCR beta chain was found a few times. What it binds is not known. TCRdb re-derived calls from the 5' RACE reads in MiXCR, one entry per CDR3 protein. The sample has a few hundred thousand distinct CDR3 sequences, roughly 21% seen once; the top ten hold roughly an eighth. The V gene lost 2 bases and the J gene lost 2 bases, with 11 bases spanning the gap. The CDR3 spans 14 residues. Germline V gene sequence: CDR1 SGHRS, CDR2 YFSETQ. The data were obtained in a study of T-cell memory formation after mild COVID-19. Study context: Most TCR clusters belonged to a single donor.

Regarding the study as a whole: Later expanders leaned CD4+, whereas day 15 to 85 contracting clones were balanced CD4/CD8. Those CD4+ clones that contracted were mainly in CM and EM (CD8+ ones in EMRA).

This clonotype originated in an adult woman who had mild COVID-19 (a few samples of this study predate the infection). Cell type and time point are not known. The rearrangement links TRBV5-1 to TRBJ2-7; tentative D call: TRBD1 (6 bases). Sequenced: PBMCs or a T cell subset sorted from them (not recorded which). The CDR3 DNA is TGCGCCAGCAGCTTAGGGGGATCGGCCTACGAGCAGTACTTC. This codes for CASSLGGSAYEQYF.